This T cell receptor (beta chain) was observed in a study of control samples from healthy donors and cancer patients. Measured with immunoSEQ multiplex PCR; TCRdb has only the in-frame clones, and not every one. Found here are around 50,000 clones, over 85% of them singletons; the top ten hold about 1.6%. The CDR3 is 12 residues long. V was pared by 1 base and J by 10 bases, with 8 bases between. The germline gives CDR1 MGHRA, CDR2 YSYEKL. The genes are TRBV4-1 and TRBJ1-5; no reliable D call. The TCR comes from a man aged 35 to 55 with colorectal cancer. The specimen was PBMCs. CDR3 loop: CASSQGELPQHF. In nucleotides, the CDR3 is TGCGCCAGCAGCCAAGGGGAACTCCCCCAGCATTTT.